This TCR beta chain was sequenced during a study of shared clonotypes between healthy human individuals. General study results and limits: Tissues were not sampled, only blood, and their repertoires likely differ.

In the original processing: ImmunoSEQ output held junction-only sequences without quality scores, so filtering differed. This table comes from immunoSEQ multiplex PCR, and its TCRdb copy is limited to in-frame clones, with some not included. V and J calls and clone size are given by that table; D and trimming were obtained from the DNA. The data contain millions of clones, more than 80% of them seen just once; the ten biggest clones take up about 0.39%. Of note for this clone: Antigen unknown.

Germline V gene lookup returns CDR1 SGHNT and CDR2 YYREEE (reference sequence). V dropped 0 bases and J dropped 0; count of bases not matched to a gene: 1. CDR3 length: 15 residues. From CD4+ cells came CD45RA+ naive and CD45RA-negative memory subsets. Sequences were obtained from naive CD4+ T cells from PBMCs. As to subset: CD45RA+ positively selected. The chain employs TRBV5-4 and TRBJ1-1; 8 bases agree with TRBD1. The sequence was obtained from a man between 18 and 35 years old in good health. Some clones in this sample may be carry-over from other donors' samples. The CDR3 nucleotides are TGTGCCAGCAGCTTGGGGGACAGGTTGAACACTGAAGCTTTCTTT. Its protein product is CASSLGDRLNTEAFF.